Listed below are T cell receptor beta chains from one sample, sequenced in a study of STAT5B mutations in CD4+ large granular lymphocyte leukemia. Produced via immunoSEQ multiplex PCR; TCRdb's table is partial and in-frame only. The sample comprises about 48,000 clones, under 80% of which are singletons, and more than 1.5% rests with the top ten. Sequencing input: CD4+ T cells from blood buffy coats. These receptors were taken from a human donor in good health. CDR3s include the opening cysteine and the closing phenylalanine or tryptophan. Each record gives: clone size, V gene, D gene, J gene, CDR3 protein, CDR3 DNA. The D gene is left open where the match is weak. Some rows mark clone size as missing; the rest say once, few, many or name a class of expanded clone.

clone_size: .
v_call: TRBV10-3
d_call: .
j_call: TRBJ2-1
cdr3_aa: CAISDGPPNEQFF
cdr3_nt: TGTGCCATCAGTGACGGGCCACCCAATGAGCAGTTCTTC

clone_size: .
v_call: TRBV28
d_call: TRBD1
j_call: TRBJ2-7
cdr3_aa: CASSSQEDRDHEQYF
cdr3_nt: TGTGCCAGCAGTTCTCAAGAAGACAGGGACCACGAGCAGTACTTC

clone_size: few
v_call: TRBV18
d_call: .
j_call: TRBJ1-2
cdr3_aa: CASSPTENYGYTF
cdr3_nt: TGTGCCAGCTCGCCGACAGAAAACTATGGCTACACCTTC

clone_size: .
v_call: TRBV5-5
d_call: .
j_call: TRBJ2-3
cdr3_aa: CASMTTDTQYF
cdr3_nt: TGTGCCAGCATGACAACAGATACGCAGTATTTT

clone_size: .
v_call: TRBV30
d_call: .
j_call: TRBJ2-2
cdr3_aa: CAWSKDLNTGELFF
cdr3_nt: TGTGCCTGGAGTAAGGACTTAAACACCGGGGAGCTGTTTTTT

clone_size: .
v_call: TRBV25-1
d_call: .
j_call: TRBJ2-2
cdr3_aa: CASSEYRATGELFF
cdr3_nt: TGTGCCAGCAGTGAATACAGAGCCACCGGGGAGCTGTTTTTT

clone_size: .
v_call: TRBV28
d_call: .
j_call: TRBJ2-7
cdr3_aa: CASSSGGEGQYF
cdr3_nt: TGTGCCAGCAGTTCCGGCGGAGAGGGGCAGTACTTC

clone_size: once
v_call: TRBV7-3
d_call: .
j_call: TRBJ2-1
cdr3_aa: CASSQDSSSYNEQFF
cdr3_nt: TGTGCCAGCAGCCAGGACAGCAGCTCCTACAATGAGCAGTTCTTC

clone_size: .
v_call: TRBV7-9
d_call: .
j_call: TRBJ2-3
cdr3_aa: CASSSAGTPNTQYF
cdr3_nt: TGTGCCAGCAGCTCCGCCGGGACCCCGAATACGCAGTATTTT

clone_size: .
v_call: TRBV20-1
d_call: .
j_call: TRBJ2-2
cdr3_aa: CSVGTPGELFF
cdr3_nt: TGCAGTGTGGGGACCCCCGGGGAGCTGTTTTTT

clone_size: few
v_call: TRBV30
d_call: TRBD1
j_call: TRBJ1-6
cdr3_aa: CAWSVVRTGGGSPLHF
cdr3_nt: TGTGCCTGGAGTGTAGTAAGGACAGGGGGCGGTTCACCCCTCCACTTT

clone_size: .
v_call: TRBV7-3
d_call: .
j_call: TRBJ1-1
cdr3_aa: CASSRTPNTEAFF
cdr3_nt: TGTGCCAGCAGCAGAACACCGAACACTGAAGCTTTCTTT

clone_size: .
v_call: TRBV19
d_call: .
j_call: TRBJ2-6
cdr3_aa: CASSIGAISGANVLTF
cdr3_nt: TGTGCCAGTAGTATAGGGGCGATCTCTGGGGCCAACGTCCTGACTTTC

clone_size: .
v_call: TRBV30
d_call: .
j_call: TRBJ1-6
cdr3_aa: CACKIRDFRRDSYNSPLHF
cdr3_nt: TGTGCCTGCAAGATAAGGGACTTTCGGCGGGATTCCTATAATTCACCCCTCCACTTT

clone_size: .
v_call: TRBV9
d_call: TRBD2
j_call: TRBJ2-2
cdr3_aa: CASSPATGTSGTGELFF
cdr3_nt: TGTGCCAGCAGCCCCGCGACCGGGACTAGCGGGACCGGGGAGCTGTTTTTT

clone_size: .
v_call: TRBV5-1
d_call: .
j_call: TRBJ2-7
cdr3_aa: CASRAKLSSYEQYF
cdr3_nt: TGCGCCAGCAGAGCCAAGTTAAGCTCCTACGAGCAGTACTTC

clone_size: .
v_call: TRBV7-2
d_call: TRBD1
j_call: TRBJ2-7
cdr3_aa: CASSLGQGKIYEQYF
cdr3_nt: TGTGCCAGCAGCTTGGGACAGGGGAAAATTTACGAGCAGTACTTC

clone_size: .
v_call: TRBV7-8
d_call: .
j_call: TRBJ1-5
cdr3_aa: CASSLVEGNQPQHF
cdr3_nt: TGTGCCAGCAGCTTAGTGGAAGGAAATCAGCCCCAGCATTTT

clone_size: .
v_call: TRBV5-6
d_call: TRBD2
j_call: TRBJ2-5
cdr3_aa: CASSGGGIRETQYF
cdr3_nt: TGTGCCAGCAGCGGGGGGGGTATTCGGGAGACCCAGTACTTC

clone_size: few
v_call: TRBV7-9
d_call: .
j_call: TRBJ1-1
cdr3_aa: CASSLSEAFF
cdr3_nt: TGTGCCAGCAGCTTATCTGAAGCTTTCTTT

clone_size: .
v_call: TRBV2
d_call: .
j_call: TRBJ2-1
cdr3_aa: CASGGGTVYNEQFF
cdr3_nt: TGTGCCAGCGGGGGGGGGACAGTTTACAATGAGCAGTTCTTC

clone_size: few
v_call: TRBV5-6
d_call: TRBD1
j_call: TRBJ1-5
cdr3_aa: CASSVGQVTASQPQHF
cdr3_nt: TGTGCCAGCAGCGTTGGACAGGTGACAGCCTCGCAGCCCCAGCATTTT

clone_size: .
v_call: TRBV30
d_call: .
j_call: TRBJ1-1
cdr3_aa: CAWSGSENEAFF
cdr3_nt: TGTGCCTGGAGTGGTTCTGAAAATGAAGCTTTCTTT

clone_size: .
v_call: TRBV15
d_call: TRBD1
j_call: TRBJ1-6
cdr3_aa: CATSGSGQGWSNSPLHF
cdr3_nt: TGTGCCACCAGCGGATCGGGACAGGGATGGAGTAATTCACCCCTCCACTTT

clone_size: once
v_call: TRBV5-1
d_call: TRBD1
j_call: TRBJ2-3
cdr3_aa: CASSLGGTGEDTQYF
cdr3_nt: TGCGCCAGCAGCTTGGGGGGGACAGGGGAAGATACGCAGTATTTT

clone_size: .
v_call: TRBV9
d_call: TRBD2
j_call: TRBJ2-5
cdr3_aa: CASSVGSSGGRWETQYF
cdr3_nt: TGTGCCAGCAGCGTAGGTAGTAGCGGGGGCCGGTGGGAGACCCAGTACTTC

clone_size: few
v_call: TRBV9
d_call: .
j_call: TRBJ1-2
cdr3_aa: CASSVSGDEGYYGYTF
cdr3_nt: TGTGCCAGCAGCGTAAGCGGGGATGAAGGGTACTATGGCTACACCTTC

clone_size: .
v_call: TRBV2
d_call: TRBD1
j_call: TRBJ1-2
cdr3_aa: CASRATGGGGYGYTF
cdr3_nt: TGTGCCAGCAGGGCGACAGGGGGAGGAGGCTATGGCTACACCTTC

clone_size: .
v_call: TRBV2
d_call: TRBD2
j_call: TRBJ2-5
cdr3_aa: CASKLPGLARETQYF
cdr3_nt: TGTGCCAGCAAACTACCGGGACTAGCGAGGGAGACCCAGTACTTC

clone_size: .
v_call: TRBV6-5
d_call: .
j_call: TRBJ2-2
cdr3_aa: CASSGGLAGTGELFF
cdr3_nt: TGTGCCAGCAGCGGCGGGCTAGCAGGCACCGGGGAGCTGTTTTTT

clone_size: .
v_call: TRBV2
d_call: .
j_call: TRBJ2-1
cdr3_aa: CASSYTPGEQFF
cdr3_nt: TGTGCCAGCAGTTACACACCGGGTGAGCAGTTCTTC

clone_size: .
v_call: TRBV19
d_call: TRBD2
j_call: TRBJ2-3
cdr3_aa: CASSIDPGLAGDFTDTQYF
cdr3_nt: TGTGCCAGTAGTATAGATCCGGGACTAGCGGGGGATTTCACAGATACGCAGTATTTT

clone_size: .
v_call: TRBV14
d_call: .
j_call: TRBJ1-6
cdr3_aa: CASSYLSYNSPLHF
cdr3_nt: TGTGCCAGCAGCTACCTCTCCTATAATTCACCCCTCCACTTT

clone_size: .
v_call: TRBV7-2
d_call: .
j_call: TRBJ1-3
cdr3_aa: CASSSGPSGNTIYF
cdr3_nt: TGTGCCAGCAGCTCAGGGCCCTCTGGAAACACCATATATTTT

clone_size: few
v_call: TRBV7-2
d_call: .
j_call: TRBJ1-1
cdr3_aa: CASRGANTEAFF
cdr3_nt: TGTGCCAGCAGGGGAGCCAACACTGAAGCTTTCTTT

clone_size: .
v_call: TRBV18
d_call: .
j_call: TRBJ2-3
cdr3_aa: CASSLRSIGGLGTDTQYF
cdr3_nt: TGTGCCAGCTCACTACGGTCCATTGGGGGGCTCGGCACAGATACGCAGTATTTT

clone_size: once
v_call: TRBV7-8
d_call: .
j_call: TRBJ1-1
cdr3_aa: CASAWTELDTEAFF
cdr3_nt: TGTGCCAGCGCCTGGACCGAGCTTGACACTGAAGCTTTCTTT

clone_size: .
v_call: TRBV6-1
d_call: .
j_call: TRBJ1-2
cdr3_aa: CASSELVGSGYGYTF
cdr3_nt: TGTGCCAGCAGTGAACTGGTGGGAAGCGGATATGGCTACACCTTC

clone_size: .
v_call: TRBV10-1
d_call: .
j_call: TRBJ2-7
cdr3_aa: CARGHLDDHYEQYF
cdr3_nt: TGCGCCAGAGGACACCTCGACGACCACTACGAGCAGTACTTC

clone_size: few
v_call: TRBV7-2
d_call: TRBD1
j_call: TRBJ1-6
cdr3_aa: CASSTGGASQRSSPLHF
cdr3_nt: TGTGCCAGCAGCACAGGGGGCGCAAGTCAGAGGAGTTCACCCCTCCACTTT

clone_size: .
v_call: TRBV7-9
d_call: .
j_call: TRBJ2-2
cdr3_aa: CASSLVGVNTGELFF
cdr3_nt: TGTGCCAGCAGCTTAGTAGGCGTTAACACCGGGGAGCTGTTTTTT

clone_size: .
v_call: TRBV18
d_call: TRBD1
j_call: TRBJ1-2
cdr3_aa: CASSEGQGNYGYTF
cdr3_nt: TGTGCCAGCTCAGAGGGACAGGGGAACTATGGCTACACCTTC

clone_size: .
v_call: TRBV29-1
d_call: TRBD2
j_call: TRBJ2-1
cdr3_aa: CSAILAGAVDEQFF
cdr3_nt: TGCAGCGCAATCCTAGCGGGGGCTGTGGATGAGCAGTTCTTC

clone_size: .
v_call: TRBV6-6
d_call: .
j_call: TRBJ2-1
cdr3_aa: CASSFPGTSEQFF
cdr3_nt: TGTGCCAGCAGTTTCCCGGGGACGAGTGAGCAGTTCTTC

clone_size: few
v_call: TRBV11-3
d_call: TRBD1
j_call: TRBJ2-2
cdr3_aa: CASSLPLDRGGTGELFF
cdr3_nt: TGTGCCAGCAGCTTACCTCTCGACAGGGGTGGCACCGGGGAGCTGTTTTTT

clone_size: .
v_call: TRBV10-3
d_call: .
j_call: TRBJ1-1
cdr3_aa: CAISELDTGKNTEAFF
cdr3_nt: TGTGCCATCAGTGAGCTTGACACAGGAAAAAACACTGAAGCTTTCTTT

clone_size: .
v_call: TRBV19
d_call: TRBD2
j_call: TRBJ2-3
cdr3_aa: CASSPGTSGATDTQYF
cdr3_nt: TGTGCCAGTAGTCCCGGGACTAGCGGGGCAACAGATACGCAGTATTTT

clone_size: .
v_call: TRBV7-9
d_call: .
j_call: TRBJ1-2
cdr3_aa: CASSPRTPGLDGYTF
cdr3_nt: TGTGCCAGCAGCCCCCGGACCCCTGGCCTGGATGGCTACACCTTC

clone_size: .
v_call: TRBV10-1
d_call: .
j_call: TRBJ1-4
cdr3_aa: CASRNRAPNEKLFF
cdr3_nt: TGCGCCAGCAGGAACAGGGCCCCTAATGAAAAACTGTTTTTT

clone_size: .
v_call: TRBV9
d_call: TRBD1
j_call: TRBJ1-4
cdr3_aa: CASNPGTVTNEKLFF
cdr3_nt: TGTGCCAGTAACCCTGGGACAGTAACTAATGAAAAACTGTTTTTT

clone_size: .
v_call: TRBV28
d_call: TRBD1
j_call: TRBJ1-2
cdr3_aa: CASSPGTGGLGYTF
cdr3_nt: TGTGCCAGCAGTCCCGGGACAGGGGGACTCGGCTACACCTTC